Presented here are 19 T cell receptor beta chains from one specimen sequenced in a study of T cells in localized non-small cell lung cancer. Libraries were prepared by immunoSEQ multiplex PCR; TCRdb keeps only in-frame clonotypes and omits some of them. The sample records 25,000 to 35,000 clones, around 90% being singletons. The sequencing used PBMCs, collected before any cancer treatment. Receptors were obtained from a man aged 40 to 70 with stage II lung adenocarcinoma.

The chain carries TRBV19 and TRBJ2-2, with 8 bases fitting TRBD2. CDR3 length: 17 amino acids. J lost 8 bases, V lost 1 base, and 12 bases had no gene match. Germline V gene data show CDR1 as LNHDA and CDR2 as SQIVND (reference sequence). The CDR3 loop reads CASSIGRTSSITGELFF. The CDR3 bases are TGTGCCAGTAGTATAGGCCGGACTAGCAGTATAACTGGGGAGCTGTTTTTT. Full variable domain (rest looked up from reference TRBV19 and TRBJ2-2): DGGITQSPKYLFRKEGQNVTLSCEQNLNHDAMYWYRQDPGQGLRLIYYSQIVNDFQKGDIAEGYSVSREKKESFPLTVTSAQKNPTAFYLCASSIGRTSSITGELFFGEGSRLTVL.

The gene calls are TRBV10-2 and TRBJ1-1, with 7 bases identical to TRBD1. Looked up from germline, CDR1 is WSHSY and CDR2 is SAAADI. The CDR3 has 19 residues. V lost 0 bases, J lost 0 bases, and 13 bases stayed unmatched. The CDR3 sequence is CASSESETGTFGVNTEAFF. CDR3 in DNA: TGCGCCAGCAGTGAGTCCGAGACAGGGACGTTTGGGGTGAACACTGAAGCTTTCTTT.

The chain employs TRBV4-1 and TRBJ2-5; 13 bases are a match to TRBD2. Per the germline V gene, CDR1 is MGHRA and CDR2 is YSYEKL. The CDR3 length is 16 residues. V lost 1 base and J lost 5; bases outside the gene matches: 4. The CDR3 here is CASSQGQLAGGETQYF. For the CDR3, the DNA is TGCGCCAGCAGCCAAGGACAACTAGCGGGAGGGGAGACCCAGTACTTC.

This rearrangement joins TRBV28 to TRBJ2-1, with 8 positions matching TRBD1. Germline V gene sequence: CDR1 MDHEN, CDR2 SYDVKM. The J segment lost 12 bases and the V segment lost 10 bases, leaving 14 bases of the junction unmatched. The CDR3 runs 13 residues. The CDR3 loop reads CAISSAGGRGQFF. The CDR3 DNA follows: TGTGCCATATCCTCGGCAGGGGGCCGCGGGCAGTTCTTC.

The V call is TRBV2, the J call TRBJ1-2; no definite D call. This CDR3 is 13 amino acids long. Between the trimmed V and J ends, which lost 6 bases and 8 bases, there was a span of 16 bases. Per germline, CDR1 SNHLY and CDR2 FYNNEI. The CDR3 sequence: CASSVQLDGGYTF. The CDR3 nucleotides are TGTGCCAGCAGCGTACAGTTGGACGGGGGCTACACCTTC.

CDR3 sequence (DNA): TGCGCCAGTGCCCCCACAGGGGGAGACATTCAGTACTTC. Its protein is CASAPTGGDIQYF. The chain combines TRBV5-1 with TRBJ2-4, with 8 bases that match TRBD1. Trimming removed 8 bases from V and 8 bases from J; junction bases left unmatched: 9. The germline V gene encodes CDR1 SGHRS and CDR2 YFSETQ. The CDR3 runs 13 residues.

This chain connects TRBV18 to TRBJ2-7; the match to TRBD1 covers 9 bases. The CDR3 contains 14 residues. Germline CDR1 and CDR2: KGHSH and LQKENI. Losses at the gene ends were 3 bases for V and 7 bases for J; bases not matched to a gene: 7. The CDR3 DNA reads TGTGCCAGCTCACCGCTCGGGACAGGGAATGAGCAGTACTTC. Translated, it gives CASSPLGTGNEQYF.

The CDR3 region is CASRALRWGTDTQYF. CDR3 sequence (DNA): TGTGCCAGCAGGGCCTTACGGTGGGGCACAGATACGCAGTATTTT. The V and J genes are TRBV6-5 and TRBJ2-3; D ambiguous. Germline V lookup: CDR1 MNHEY, CDR2 SVGAGI. The V gene lost 6 bases and the J gene lost 1 base, with 14 bases spanning the gap. This CDR3 has 15 amino acids.

The chain employs TRBV5-1 and TRBJ2-3; 7 bases are a match to TRBD1. The V segment lost 6 bases and the J segment 3 bases; nucleotides outside the gene matches: 13. Germline lookup yields CDR1 SGHRS and CDR2 YFSETQ. The CDR3 spans 16 residues. Here the CDR3 DNA reads TGCGCCAGCACTTTCCTAAGGCAGGGGGTAACAGATACGCAGTATTTT. As protein: CASTFLRQGVTDTQYF.

The V and J genes are TRBV15 and TRBJ1-2; no firm D call. Germline V CDR1 and CDR2: LNHNV, YYDKDF (reference sequence). The CDR3 has 14 residues. V shed 0 bases and J shed 1 base, with 6 bases lying between them. The DNA for the CDR3 is TGTGCCACCAGCAGAGAGATGGGTAACTATGGCTACACCTTC. This gives the protein CATSREMGNYGYTF.

The rearrangement links TRBV7-8 to TRBJ2-7, with D possibly called TRBD1 or TRBD2 (5 bases each). There are 16 residues in the CDR3. V was cut by 2 bases and J by 5 bases, with 19 bases left in between. Germline V gene sequence: CDR1 SGHVS, CDR2 FQNEAQ. The chain's CDR3 is CASSLSRADQGDEQYF. The CDR3 DNA is TGTGCCAGCAGCTTATCTCGAGCAGACCAGGGAGACGAGCAGTACTTC.

V gene TRBV27 combines with J gene TRBJ2-1; D is perhaps TRBD1 or TRBD2 (5 bases each). The germline CDR1 and CDR2 sequences are MNHEY and SMNVEV (reference sequence). The V and J ends lost 8 bases and 6 bases respectively, with 11 bases between them. The CDR3 contains 12 residues. The CDR3 coding sequence is TGTGCCAGCTGGGGGAATGTCAATGAGCAGTTCTTC. Protein sequence: CASWGNVNEQFF.

The rearrangement joins TRBV5-6 to TRBJ1-2, with 11 nucleotides matching TRBD1. The V segment lost 1 base and the J segment 4 bases; nucleotides outside the gene matches: 3. This CDR3 is built from 15 residues. CDR1 is SGHDT, CDR2 YYEEEE, per germline. The chain's CDR3 is CASSLLGQGGYGYTF. For the CDR3, the DNA is TGTGCCAGCAGCTTGTTGGGACAGGGGGGCTATGGCTACACCTTC.

The genes are TRBV29-1 and TRBJ2-1; a weak D match, TRBD2 (6 bases). The CDR3 extends over 10 amino acids. V gave up 6 bases and J gave up 9 bases, with 9 bases separating them. Germline values: CDR1 SQVTM, CDR2 ANQGSEA. This CDR3 reads CSVGRGEQFF. The CDR3 DNA follows: TGCAGCGTGGGGCGGGGTGAGCAGTTCTTC.

The rearrangement joins TRBV9 to TRBJ2-1, with 10 positions matching TRBD2. The CDR3 loop spans 15 amino acids. Germline assignment: CDR1 SGDLS and CDR2 YYNGEE. V trimming: 4 bases; J trimming: 4 bases; junction bases outside the gene matches: 5. CDR3 nucleotide sequence: TGTGCCAGCAGCACATCTAGCGGGGGTTACAATGAGCAGTTCTTC. Amino acids: CASSTSSGGYNEQFF. The entire variable domain, with the rest obtained from reference TRBV9 and TRBJ2-1, is as follows: DSGVTQTPKHLITATGQRVTLRCSPRSGDLSVYWYQQSLDQGLQFLIQYYNGEERAKGNILERFSAQQFPDLHSELNLSSLELGDSALYFCASSTSSGGYNEQFFGPGTRLTVL.

This clone was picked up one time. This rearrangement joins TRBV5-1 to TRBJ1-3; D gene unclear. The V and J ends lost 4 bases and 0 bases respectively, with 5 bases between them. CDR3 length: 13 amino acids. Germline CDR1 and CDR2: SGHRS and YFSETQ. In DNA, the CDR3 is TGCGCCAGCAGCCTGCCCTCTGGAAACACCATATATTTT. Protein product: CASSLPSGNTIYF.

V is TRBV5-1 and J is TRBJ2-1, with D perhaps matching TRBD2 (6 bases). V was cut by 3 bases and J by 5 bases, with 15 bases left in between. CDR3 size: 15 residues. Germline lookup yields CDR1 SGHRS and CDR2 YFSETQ. This chain's CDR3 is CASSYSGTLNNEQFF. The CDR3 nucleotides are TGCGCCAGCAGCTACTCCGGGACTCTTAACAATGAGCAGTTCTTC.

The chain joins TRBV27 to TRBJ1-1, with a tentative D call TRBD1 (6 bases). The CDR3 totals 15 residues. The germline CDR1 and CDR2 sequences are MNHEY and SMNVEV (reference sequence). Between the trimmed V and J ends, which lost 5 bases and 1 base, there was a span of 14 bases. CDR3 protein: CASSPQGMRNTEAFF. CDR3 DNA sequence: TGTGCCAGCAGTCCCCAGGGGATGAGGAACACTGAAGCTTTCTTT.

This chain connects TRBV7-9 to TRBJ2-5; D not resolved. The germline CDR1 and CDR2 sequences are SEHNR and FQNEAQ (reference sequence). This CDR3 spans 13 amino acids. The V end lost 5 bases, the J end lost 5 bases, and 12 bases lay between the germline ends. The CDR3 spells CASSPTSPETQYF. The CDR3 DNA is TGTGCCAGCAGCCCGACAAGTCCCGAGACCCAGTACTTC.